Below, 16 T cell receptor beta chains from the same sample are listed, as sequenced in a study of response to subunit inactivated influenza vaccine. Each CDR3 protein is one row after TCRdb ran MiXCR on the RT-PCR reads. Among around 710,000 distinct CDR3 sequences listed, approximately 15% were seen once. Specimen: PBMCs from blood, collected 14 days before vaccination. These receptors all come from a man in his fifties or sixties who received an inactivated influenza vaccine.

This clonotype was counted only a few times. The V call is TRBV4-1, the J call TRBJ2-5, with 7 bases identical to TRBD2. Germline V gene data show CDR1 as MGHRA and CDR2 as YSYEKL. The V and J ends lost 1 base and 4 bases, in that order; junction bases with no gene match: 18. The CDR3 is made up of 19 amino acids. This CDR3 is CASSQVTSRAWAEGETQYF. For the CDR3, the DNA is TGCGCCAGCAGCCAAGTGACTAGCAGAGCATGGGCTGAGGGAGAGACCCAGTACTTC.

This clonotype has a handful of counts. The V call is TRBV20-1, the J call TRBJ2-1; D is ambiguous. The germline CDR1 and CDR2 sequences are DFQATT and SNEGSKA (reference sequence). The V end lost 6 bases, the J end lost 2 bases, and 11 bases lay between the germline ends. The CDR3 covers 13 residues. This CDR3 reads CSAKKGPYNEQFF. The CDR3 DNA is TGCAGTGCGAAAAAGGGCCCCTACAATGAGCAGTTCTTC.

J is TRBJ1-5 and V is TRBV10-3; D is undetermined. The germline V and J ends were trimmed by 0 bases and 7 bases, with 13 bases remaining between them. The CDR3 length is 15 residues. Germline V gene sequence: CDR1 ENHRY, CDR2 SYGVKD. CDR3 protein: CAISESDPNGQPQHF. CDR3 nucleotide sequence: TGTGCCATCAGTGAGTCCGATCCAAATGGACAGCCCCAGCATTTT.

This clonotype showed up just a few times. The rearrangement uses TRBV4-3 and TRBJ2-1, with 8 bases that match TRBD1. CDR1 and CDR2 (germline): LGHNA, YSLEER. V dropped 3 bases and J dropped 6; count of bases not matched to a gene: 7. The CDR3 loop spans 15 amino acids. DNA for the CDR3: TGCGCCAGCAGCCAGGTGGGACAGGAAAGCAATGAGCAGTTCTTC. It specifies CASSQVGQESNEQFF.

The chain links TRBV20-1 to TRBJ2-7; TRBD2 matches at 9 bases. CDR1 and CDR2 (germline): DFQATT, SNEGSKA (reference sequence). The trim removed 2 bases at V and 0 bases at J, leaving 8 bases unmatched. This CDR3 spans 16 amino acids. CDR3 sequence (DNA): TGCAGTGCTAGAAGGCTAGCGGGGTTAAGCTCCTACGAGCAGTACTTC. Translation gives CSARRLAGLSSYEQYF.

This clonotype was detected only a few times. This chain connects TRBV4-1 to TRBJ2-2, with 11 bases matching TRBD1. Losses at the gene ends were 0 bases for V and 0 bases for J; bases not matched to a gene: 15. Germline V lookup: CDR1 MGHRA, CDR2 YSYEKL. CDR3 length equals 22 residues. The CDR3 is CASSQDGVAPGTGGTNTGELFF. The DNA of the CDR3 is TGCGCCAGCAGCCAAGATGGAGTTGCTCCCGGGACAGGGGGTACGAACACCGGGGAGCTGTTTTTT.

This rearrangement joins TRBV6-2 or TRBV6-3 to TRBJ2-3, with unresolved D. This CDR3 is 16 amino acids long. V was pared by 2 bases and J by 0 bases, with 12 bases between. Germline V CDR1 and CDR2: MNHEY, SVGEGT. The CDR3: CASSYGVGSSTDTQYF. In DNA form, the CDR3 reads TGTGCCAGCAGTTACGGGGTTGGATCTAGCACAGATACGCAGTATTTT.

The chain combines TRBV2 with TRBJ1-4; no clear D. Germline-derived CDR1 and CDR2 are SNHLY and FYNNEI. V was pared by 1 base and J by 7 bases, with 13 bases between. This CDR3 is 15 amino acids long. Here the CDR3 DNA reads TGTGCCAGCAGTGAAGGGACTGGCTTATCTGAAAAACTGTTTTTT. Its protein product is CASSEGTGLSEKLFF.

This clonotype was counted a few times. The V call is TRBV4-1, the J call TRBJ1-5; the D is unclear. The CDR3 loop spans 15 amino acids. CDR1 and CDR2 from the germline V gene are MGHRA and YSYEKL. V lost 3 bases, J lost 0 bases, and 9 bases lay in between. CDR3 sequence reads: CASSQTRISNQPQHF. The CDR3 DNA reads as TGCGCCAGCAGCCAGACCCGTATTAGCAATCAGCCCCAGCATTTT.

The chain joins TRBV12-3 or TRBV12-4 to TRBJ2-1; tentative D call: TRBD2 (6 bases). There are 14 residues in the CDR3. V was shortened by 7 bases and J by 5 bases, with 15 bases between the two germline ends. The chain's CDR3 is CASMGGLGDNEQFF. DNA of the CDR3: TGTGCCAGCATGGGGGGATTAGGGGACAATGAGCAGTTCTTC.

This chain connects TRBV2 to TRBJ2-3; D is unresolved. The V and J ends lost 4 bases and 7 bases respectively, with 9 bases between them. The CDR3 length is 12 residues. Germline V lookup: CDR1 SNHLY, CDR2 FYNNEI. Here the CDR3 DNA reads TGTGCCAGCAGTGCTGTGGCCAATACGCAGTATTTT. It yields the protein CASSAVANTQYF. Looking up the rest from reference TRBV2 and TRBJ2-3 gives the full variable domain: EPEVTQTPSHQVTQMGQEVILRCVPISNHLYFYWYRQILGQKVEFLVSFYNNEISEKSEIFDDQFSVERPDGSNFTLKIRSTKLEDSAMYFCASSAVANTQYFGPGTRLTVL.

This clonotype has more than one count but fewer than ten. This chain links TRBV15 with TRBJ2-2; D is perhaps TRBD1 (6 bases). CDR1 LNHNV and CDR2 YYDKDF come from the germline V gene (reference sequence). CDR3 length equals 15 residues. The germline V and J ends were trimmed by 0 bases and 4 bases, with 9 bases remaining between them. CDR3 loop: CATSRDRGGTGELFF. CDR3 sequence (DNA): TGTGCCACCAGCAGAGACAGGGGTGGCACCGGGGAGCTGTTTTTT.

The chain combines TRBV6-1 with TRBJ2-5; 7 nucleotides agree with TRBD1. The germline V gene has CDR1 MNHNS and CDR2 SASEGT. The CDR3 is 13 amino acids. V trimming: 4 bases; J trimming: 7 bases; junction bases outside the gene matches: 6. In DNA form, the CDR3 reads TGTGCCAGCAGTGGAACAGGGGCAAGGACCCAGTACTTC. It codes for CASSGTGARTQYF.

The chain uses TRBV5-5 and TRBJ2-7; 9 bases align to TRBD1. Per germline, CDR1 SGHKS and CDR2 YYEKEE (reference sequence). This CDR3 contains 16 residues. V gave up 4 bases and J gave up 6 bases; unmatched junction bases: 14. The CDR3 DNA reads as TGTGCCAGCAGCGTATACAGGGGGCCAGGTGGAGGCGAGCAGTACTTC. Its protein is CASSVYRGPGGGEQYF.

This rearrangement joins TRBV5-6 to TRBJ2-6; either TRBD1 or TRBD2 may fit D (5 bases each). Germline CDR1 and CDR2: SGHDT and YYEEEE. There are 15 residues in the CDR3. Trimming stripped 4 bases from V and 0 bases from J, with 8 bases between. CDR3 DNA sequence: TGTGCCAGCAGCCACGGGACCTCTGGGGCCAACGTCCTGACTTTC. Translated: CASSHGTSGANVLTF.

The chain couples TRBV28 to TRBJ1-2; TRBD1 matches at 12 bases. From germline, CDR1 is MDHEN and CDR2 SYDVKM. The CDR3 length is 17 residues. The V gene end was trimmed by 3 bases and the J gene end by 6 bases; junction bases not matched to a gene: 11. The CDR3 is CASSLGIGTGGADGYTF. For the CDR3, the DNA is TGTGCCAGCAGTTTGGGAATCGGGACAGGGGGCGCGGATGGCTACACCTTC.